There are a few counts of the clone carrying this T cell receptor (beta chain). A second PCR of about 6 to 11 cycles used a sample-barcoded 5' primer and a J-beta primer mix. TCRdb independently ran MiXCR on the 5' RACE reads; one entry per CDR3 protein. The sample has about 1.5 million distinct CDR3 sequences, 40% to 45% seen once. Per-sample PBMC isolation yielded at least 6.5 million cells. The entry originates in a study of blood T cells in healthy people across ages. The germline gives CDR1 DFQATT, CDR2 SNEGSKA (reference sequence). Trimming cost V 3 bases and J 3 bases; bases outside gene matches: 5. The CDR3 spans 14 residues.

Sequencing was done on a sample of blood. This sequence originates from a woman aged 18 to 35 in good health. V gene TRBV20-1 combines with J gene TRBJ2-7; TRBD2 matches 10 bases. The CDR3 region is CSARSLAGDYEQYF. CDR3 nucleotides: TGCAGTGCTAGGAGTCTAGCGGGAGACTACGAGCAGTACTTC.